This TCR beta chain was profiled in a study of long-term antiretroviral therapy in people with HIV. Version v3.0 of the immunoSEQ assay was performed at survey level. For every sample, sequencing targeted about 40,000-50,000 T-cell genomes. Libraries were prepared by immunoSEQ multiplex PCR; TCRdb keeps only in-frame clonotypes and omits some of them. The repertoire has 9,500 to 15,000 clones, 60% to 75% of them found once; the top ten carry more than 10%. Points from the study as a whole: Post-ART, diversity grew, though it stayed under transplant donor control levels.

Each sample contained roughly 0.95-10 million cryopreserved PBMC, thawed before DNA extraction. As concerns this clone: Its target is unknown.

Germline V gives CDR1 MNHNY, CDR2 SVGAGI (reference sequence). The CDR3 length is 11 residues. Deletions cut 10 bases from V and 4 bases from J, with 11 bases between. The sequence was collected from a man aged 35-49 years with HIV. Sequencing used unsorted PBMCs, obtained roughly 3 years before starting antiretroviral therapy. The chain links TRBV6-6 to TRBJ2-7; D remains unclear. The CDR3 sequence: CATMEVYEQYF. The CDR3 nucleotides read TGTGCCACCATGGAAGTGTACGAGCAGTACTTC.